These 25 T cell receptor beta chains were all obtained from the same sample, sequenced in a study of cytomegalovirus exposure and HLA in healthy donors. In the PCR, 60 Vbeta and 13 Jbeta primers were used. Measured with immunoSEQ multiplex PCR; TCRdb has only the in-frame clones, and not every one. The sample lists about 130,000 clones, over 60% occurring once. Sequences were obtained from PBMCs. The source of these receptors is a man between 18 and 29 years old in good health and CMV-seronegative.

The chain combines TRBV9 with TRBJ2-1, with TRBD1 matching over 9 bases. This CDR3 comprises 16 residues. Looked up from germline, CDR1 is SGDLS and CDR2 is YYNGEE. Unmatched junction bases numbered 14, after V lost 5 bases and J lost 8 bases. The CDR3 sequence is CASRQGAPLGSDEQFF. CDR3 sequence (DNA): TGTGCCAGCAGACAGGGGGCTCCCCTAGGGTCCGATGAGCAGTTCTTC.

The chain joins TRBV7-9 to TRBJ2-1; TRBD2 aligns across 12 bases. The germline V gene has CDR1 SEHNR and CDR2 FQNEAQ (reference sequence). Trimming cost V 5 bases and J 3 bases; bases outside gene matches: 5. The CDR3 is 16 residues long. CDR3 nucleotide sequence: TGTGCCAGCAGCCTCCGGACTAGCGGGAACTACAATGAGCAGTTCTTC. Translating gives CASSLRTSGNYNEQFF.

The rearrangement links TRBV7-9 to TRBJ1-5; 8 bases agree with TRBD1. Germline V gene sequence: CDR1 SEHNR, CDR2 FQNEAQ (reference sequence). V shed 3 bases, J shed 6 bases, and the junction held 7 bases outside the gene matches. The CDR3 has 15 residues. CDR3 nucleotide sequence: TGTGCCAGCAGCTTGGGGCAGGGGGCTACTCAGCCCCAGCATTTT. Encoded protein: CASSLGQGATQPQHF.

The sample holds a few counts of this clone. J is TRBJ1-1 and V is TRBV2, with D uncertain. The CDR3 loop spans 13 amino acids. The ends were cut back, 5 bases at V and 6 bases at J, with 13 bases in the middle. Germline-derived CDR1 and CDR2 are SNHLY and FYNNEI. The CDR3 DNA reads TGTGCCAGCAGTCTACTAGGTGTCTCTGAAGCTTTCTTT. It specifies CASSLLGVSEAFF.

The rearrangement links TRBV5-1 to TRBJ2-1; 10 positions match TRBD1. The junction had 13 bases not matched to a gene; V was cut back by 4 bases and J by 12 bases. The germline V gene has CDR1 SGHRS and CDR2 YFSETQ. The CDR3 is 15 amino acids. This chain's CDR3 is CASSPGQGTRTGQFF. For the CDR3, the DNA is TGCGCCAGCAGCCCGGGACAGGGGACTCGTACAGGGCAGTTCTTC. Drawing the rest from reference TRBV5-1 and TRBJ2-1, the complete variable domain is KAGVTQTPRYLIKTRGQQVTLSCSPISGHRSVSWYQQTPGQGLQFLFEYFSETQRNKGNFPGRFSGRQFSNSRSEMNVSTLELGDSALYLCASSPGQGTRTGQFFGPGTRLTVL.

V and J are TRBV29-1 and TRBJ1-1, with TRBD1 as a possible D gene (5 bases). V was trimmed by 3 bases and J by 0 bases, leaving 8 bases between them. The CDR3 spans 13 residues. The V gene's germline CDR1 is SQVTM and CDR2 ANQGSEA. In DNA form, the CDR3 reads TGCAGCGTTGATACAGGCGTGAACACTGAAGCTTTCTTT. This codes for CSVDTGVNTEAFF. Full variable domain (outside the CDR3, taken from reference TRBV29-1 and TRBJ1-1): SAVISQKPSRDICQRGTSLTIQCQVDSQVTMMFWYRQQPGQSLTLIATANQGSEATYESGFVIDKFPISRPNLTFSTLTVSNMSPEDSSIYLCSVDTGVNTEAFFGQGTRLTVV.

This chain connects TRBV6-5 to TRBJ1-2; no firm D call. The ends were cut back, 2 bases at V and 6 bases at J, with 13 bases in the middle. This CDR3 has 14 residues. The germline CDR1 and CDR2 sequences are MNHEY and SVGAGI. The CDR3 loop is CASSYGVRRDGYTF. The DNA for the CDR3 is TGTGCCAGCAGTTACGGGGTGCGGCGGGATGGCTACACCTTC.

A single count supports this clone. This chain links TRBV7-2 with TRBJ1-1, with D possibly being TRBD1 (6 bases). CDR1 and CDR2 (germline): SGHTA, FQGNSA. CDR3 length: 14 amino acids. Between the trimmed V and J ends, which lost 3 bases and 4 bases, there was a span of 12 bases. The CDR3 DNA sequence: TGTGCCAGCAGCTTCAGGCAGGGGATCACTGAAGCTTTCTTT. Amino acid sequence: CASSFRQGITEAFF. The full variable domain, with the rest looked up from reference TRBV7-2 and TRBJ1-1, is GAGVSQSPSNKVTEKGKDVELRCDPISGHTALYWYRQSLGQGLEFLIYFQGNSAPDKSGLPSDRFSAERTGGSVSTLTIQRTQQEDSAVYLCASSFRQGITEAFFGQGTRLTVV.

This clone showed up just a few times. This chain joins TRBV2 and TRBJ2-1, with D possibly matching TRBD2 (6 bases). Germline values: CDR1 SNHLY, CDR2 FYNNEI. The CDR3 extends over 21 amino acids. V was pared by 7 bases and J by 2 bases, with 33 bases between. CDR3 DNA: TGTGCCAGCACCTCTAGGTGGAGGAGACTAGAAAACCATACCCCCTACAATGAGCAGTTCTTC. It is translated as CASTSRWRRLENHTPYNEQFF.

This clone has just a few counts. The chain couples TRBV5-1 to TRBJ2-7; 7 bases are a match to TRBD2. With V trimmed by 0 bases and J by 2 bases, 2 bases remained unmatched. This CDR3 has 14 amino acids. Germline V lookup: CDR1 SGHRS, CDR2 YFSETQ. The CDR3 DNA sequence: TGCGCCAGCAGCTTGGCCAGCGGGACCTACGAGCAGTACGTC. Translating it yields CASSLASGTYEQYV.

The CDR3 DNA reads TGCGCCAGCACCCGGGGGGAGAAGGACTCCTATAATTCACCCCTCCACTTT. Translating it yields CASTRGEKDSYNSPLHF. This chain connects TRBV5-1 to TRBJ1-6; perhaps TRBD1 as D (5 bases). The germline V and J ends were trimmed by 6 bases and 0 bases, with 16 bases remaining between them. The germline CDR1 and CDR2 sequences are SGHRS and YFSETQ. CDR3 length: 17 amino acids.

V is TRBV29-1 and J is TRBJ1-5; D gene ambiguous. Germline assignment: CDR1 SQVTM and CDR2 ANQGSEA. Trimming stripped 6 bases from V and 6 bases from J, with 15 bases between. The length of the CDR3 is 13 residues. The CDR3 spells CSVLAESGQPQHF. DNA of the CDR3: TGCAGCGTGCTCGCCGAATCAGGTCAGCCCCAGCATTTT.

This rearrangement joins TRBV5-6 to TRBJ2-3; TRBD2 matches 16 bases. CDR3 size: 17 residues. Germline V lookup: CDR1 SGHDT, CDR2 YYEEEE. The J segment lost 6 bases and the V segment lost 2 bases, leaving 6 bases of the junction unmatched. The CDR3 loop reads CASSFAGTSGRADTQYF. CDR3 bases: TGTGCCAGCAGCTTCGCTGGGACTAGCGGGAGGGCGGATACGCAGTATTTT.

The chain couples TRBV9 to TRBJ1-3; 9 bases align to TRBD1. CDR3 size: 17 residues. Germline V gives CDR1 SGDLS, CDR2 YYNGEE. The V gene end was trimmed by 0 bases and the J gene end by 2 bases; junction bases not matched to a gene: 6. This chain's CDR3 is CASSVAGTGRAGNTIYF. The CDR3 DNA reads as TGTGCCAGCAGCGTAGCCGGGACAGGGAGGGCTGGAAACACCATATATTTT.

This chain uses TRBV19 with TRBJ2-3, with 12 bases identical to TRBD2. Per the germline V gene, CDR1 is LNHDA and CDR2 is SQIVND (reference sequence). CDR3 length: 15 amino acids. The junction had 0 bases not matched to a gene; V was cut back by 4 bases and J by 1 base. The CDR3 spells CASSTSGRGTDTQYF. CDR3 nucleotides: TGTGCCAGTAGTACTAGCGGGAGGGGCACAGATACGCAGTATTTT. The complete variable domain, with remaining parts taken from reference TRBV19 and TRBJ2-3, reads DGGITQSPKYLFRKEGQNVTLSCEQNLNHDAMYWYRQDPGQGLRLIYYSQIVNDFQKGDIAEGYSVSREKKESFPLTVTSAQKNPTAFYLCASSTSGRGTDTQYFGPGTRLTVL.

V and J are TRBV19 and TRBJ2-7; D may be TRBD1 (5 bases). V lost 3 bases to trimming and J lost 3 bases, with 12 bases between them. The CDR3 is 14 residues long. Germline V CDR1 and CDR2: LNHDA, SQIVND (reference sequence). This CDR3 is CASSMSRADYEQYF. The CDR3 DNA sequence: TGTGCCAGTAGTATGTCCAGGGCGGACTACGAGCAGTACTTC.

The V gene is TRBV5-1, the J gene TRBJ1-2; D gene unclear. CDR3 length: 13 residues. Trimming left V 4 bases short and J 3 bases short, with 10 bases between. Germline assignment: CDR1 SGHRS and CDR2 YFSETQ. CDR3 bases: TGCGCCAGCAGCAGCGGACTAGACTATGGCTACACCTTC. This encodes CASSSGLDYGYTF.

The rearrangement links TRBV6-6 to TRBJ2-3; unclear D gene. Germline values: CDR1 MNHNY, CDR2 SVGAGI (reference sequence). Trimming left V 5 bases short and J 0 bases short, with 12 bases between. The CDR3 has 15 residues. The CDR3 spells CASSPLRRSTDTQYF. The CDR3 DNA reads TGTGCCAGCAGTCCCCTGCGCCGAAGCACAGATACGCAGTATTTT.

This chain connects TRBV18 to TRBJ2-7; D is possibly TRBD1 (6 bases). V was pared by 2 bases and J by 3 bases, with 17 bases between. Germline CDR1 reads KGHSH; CDR2 reads LQKENI. The CDR3 runs to 16 residues. The CDR3 DNA reads as TGTGCCAGCTCACCATACCGGACAGAATTCGACTACGAGCAGTACTTC. Translation: CASSPYRTEFDYEQYF.

The rearrangement uses TRBV7-9 and TRBJ1-1; D may be TRBD1 (5 bases). The CDR3 is 13 residues long. Germline V CDR1 and CDR2: SEHNR, FQNEAQ (reference sequence). Trimming cost V 5 bases and J 7 bases, with 14 bases left between them. CDR3 loop: CASSQRVGGEAFF. CDR3 in DNA: TGTGCCAGCAGCCAACGGGTGGGGGGTGAAGCTTTCTTT.

V gene TRBV7-9 combines with J gene TRBJ2-5; 8 bases map to TRBD1. The J segment lost 2 bases and the V segment lost 1 base, leaving 15 bases of the junction unmatched. Germline CDR1 SEHNR, CDR2 FQNEAQ (reference sequence). The CDR3 extends over 19 amino acids. The CDR3 DNA reads TGTGCCAGCAGCTTAGGACGGACAGGGAGCCGCCCCATACAAGAGACCCAGTACTTC. Its protein product is CASSLGRTGSRPIQETQYF. Full variable domain (outside the CDR3, taken from reference TRBV7-9 and TRBJ2-5): DTGVSQNPRHKITKRGQNVTFRCDPISEHNRLYWYRQTLGQGPEFLTYFQNEAQLEKSRLLSDRFSAERPKGSFSTLEIQRTEQGDSAMYLCASSLGRTGSRPIQETQYFGPGTRLLVL.

This CDR3 reads CASSLSSGGYNEQFF. The CDR3 DNA follows: TGTGCCAGCAGCTTATCTAGCGGGGGCTACAATGAGCAGTTCTTC. V is TRBV7-3 and J is TRBJ2-1, with TRBD2 matching 10 bases. The ends lost 2 bases at V and 3 bases at J; junction bases unmatched: 1. Germline V lookup: CDR1 SGHTA, CDR2 FQGTGA. This CDR3 region has 15 residues.

The chain joins TRBV10-3 to TRBJ1-2; D might be TRBD1 (5 bases). The CDR3 runs 12 residues. V lost 8 bases, J lost 7 bases, and 14 bases lay in between. Looked up from germline, CDR1 is ENHRY and CDR2 is SYGVKD. The CDR3: CAIQGSGGGYTF. The CDR3 bases are TGTGCCATCCAGGGCTCGGGGGGTGGCTACACCTTC.

This chain joins TRBV9 and TRBJ2-3; TRBD1 is a possible D gene (5 bases). V was trimmed by 0 bases and J by 3 bases, leaving 17 bases between them. The germline gives CDR1 SGDLS, CDR2 YYNGEE. This CDR3 contains 17 residues. The CDR3 here is CASSVEEGRGGTDTQYF. The CDR3 DNA is TGTGCCAGCAGCGTAGAGGAAGGAAGGGGTGGGACAGATACGCAGTATTTT.

The V gene is TRBV7-9, the J gene TRBJ2-1, with no clear D. The germline V gene has CDR1 SEHNR and CDR2 FQNEAQ (reference sequence). Between the trimmed V and J ends, which lost 3 bases and 2 bases, there was a span of 11 bases. This CDR3 is 15 amino acids long. DNA for the CDR3: TGTGCCAGCAGCTTGACAAGAACCCCCTACAATGAGCAGTTCTTC. Protein: CASSLTRTPYNEQFF.